One sample yielded the 9 T cell receptor beta chains listed below, sequenced in a study of cytomegalovirus exposure and HLA in healthy donors (dated by TCRdb to 2015 to 2018). Libraries were made using the immunoSEQ multiplex PCR assay. A mixture of 60 forward primers for TCR Vbeta segments and 13 reverse primers for TCR Jbeta segments was used in the multiplex PCR. Sourced from immuneACCESS, this table was stored by TCRdb with only in-frame sequences that have V and J called. A share of the clones is absent; for the studies checked, an unresolved V gene accounts for under half, and the remainder has no known explanation. The sample table shows 120,000 or so clones, and approximately 82% are seen once. Jointly, the top ten make up 15% to 25% of the sample. Sequenced material: PBMCs. Every receptor here comes from a man aged 18-30 years in good health and CMV-seropositive.

This clone was detected a few times. The chain employs TRBV7-2 and TRBJ2-1; D is unclear. Per germline, CDR1 SGHTA and CDR2 FQGNSA. The V and J ends lost 5 bases and 12 bases respectively, with 14 bases between them. This CDR3 is 12 amino acids long. CDR3 bases: TGTGCCAGCAGCCCCCAGCGCGTGGGGCAGTTCTTC. Translating gives CASSPQRVGQFF.

This clone has only one observation. The rearrangement joins TRBV5-5 to TRBJ1-5; D not resolved. Germline V gives CDR1 SGHKS, CDR2 YYEKEE (reference sequence). The CDR3 runs 14 residues. The V gene lost 6 bases and the J gene lost 3 bases, with 13 bases spanning the gap. The CDR3 is CASTLDGLNQPQHF. CDR3 DNA: TGTGCCAGCACCCTAGACGGCCTCAATCAGCCCCAGCATTTT.

The chain recombines TRBV27 with TRBJ1-2; no definite D call. Deletions cut 5 bases from V and 5 bases from J, with 12 bases between. The CDR3 covers 13 residues. The germline V gene has CDR1 MNHEY and CDR2 SMNVEV (reference sequence). The CDR3 region has the DNA TGTGCCAGCAGTGCCGGGTCGGGGTATGGCTACACCTTC. This encodes CASSAGSGYGYTF.

The chain employs TRBV4-1 and TRBJ2-1; TRBD2 might be the D (7 bases). CDR3 length: 16 amino acids. Germline CDR1 MGHRA, CDR2 YSYEKL. Between the trimmed V and J ends, which lost 5 bases and 8 bases, there was a span of 22 bases. The CDR3 reads CASSYQRGWAGDEQFF. In DNA form, the CDR3 reads TGCGCCAGCAGCTACCAGCGGGGTTGGGCAGGGGATGAGCAGTTCTTC.

With regard to this clone: Just one base apart from a much larger clone, this may be a read error. This rearrangement joins TRBV4-1 to TRBJ1-1, with D perhaps matching TRBD1 (5 bases). Trimming pared 5 bases from V and 0 bases from J, leaving 7 bases between. Germline-derived CDR1 and CDR2 are MGHRA and YSYEKL. The CDR3 length is 13 residues. CDR3 nucleotide sequence: TGCGCCAGCAGCGTGACAGTGAACACTGAAGCTTTCTTT. Amino acid sequence: CASSVTVNTEAFF.

This chain joins TRBV11-2 and TRBJ2-3; perhaps TRBD2 as D (6 bases). CDR1 and CDR2 from the germline V gene are SGHAT and FQNNGV. Trimming removed 5 bases from V and 6 bases from J, with 21 bases in between. CDR3 size: 16 residues. CDR3 in amino acids: CASSPTLALAVDTQYF. Here the CDR3 DNA reads TGTGCCAGCAGCCCCACACTAGCATTAGCTGTGGATACGCAGTATTTT.

The rearrangement uses TRBV28 and TRBJ2-5, with D hard to call. TRBJ2-7 explains the end of the DNA better; the J call may be wrong. Germline CDR1 and CDR2: MDHEN and SYDVKM. The CDR3 contains 11 residues. CDR3 in amino acids: CASSPHYEQYF. CDR3 DNA sequence: TGTGCCAGCAGTCCCCACTACGAGCAGTACTTC.

The chain combines TRBV9 with TRBJ2-4; 8 nucleotides agree with TRBD1. J was trimmed by 8 bases and V by 0 bases; bases with no gene match: 10. The CDR3 spans 16 residues. Germline V gene data show CDR1 as SGDLS and CDR2 as YYNGEE. The chain's CDR3 is CASSVGRGLPQDIQYF. In DNA, the CDR3 is TGTGCCAGCAGCGTAGGCAGGGGGCTCCCCCAAGACATTCAGTACTTC. The full variable domain, completed using reference TRBV9 and TRBJ2-4, is DSGVTQTPKHLITATGQRVTLRCSPRSGDLSVYWYQQSLDQGLQFLIQYYNGEERAKGNILERFSAQQFPDLHSELNLSSLELGDSALYFCASSVGRGLPQDIQYFGAGTRLSVL.

The table lists this clone with a count of one. CDR3 sequence reads: CASSLAGFSPLHF. In DNA form, the CDR3 reads TGTGCCAGCAGTTTGGCAGGTTTTTCACCCCTCCACTTT. The chain links TRBV27 to TRBJ1-6; D remains unclear. The CDR3 loop spans 13 amino acids. Trimming took off 3 bases at V and 9 bases at J, with 9 bases between the two ends. The germline gives CDR1 MNHEY, CDR2 SMNVEV (reference sequence).